Listed here is a single TCR beta chain. Antigen: not known. These data belong to a study of blood T cells in healthy people across ages. Study conclusions and caveats: Naive CD4+ cell counts and diversity both ran higher in long-lived than in aged donors.

Individuals who donated were healthy Caucasians from Russia aged about 6 to 90. A second PCR, run for roughly 7 to 11 cycles, used a sample-barcoded 5' primer plus a J-beta primer mix. TCRdb independently ran MiXCR on the 5' RACE reads; one entry per CDR3 protein. This sample carries around 1,500,000 distinct CDR3 sequences, around 39% of them seen once, and the ten largest clones take less than 8%. Trimming cost V 3 bases and J 2 bases; bases outside gene matches: 6. This CDR3 has 15 amino acids. Germline CDR1 and CDR2: DFQATT and SNEGSKA (reference sequence). Sequences were obtained from blood. The TCR comes from a young woman in good health. The rearrangement uses TRBV20-1 and TRBJ2-5, with 10 bases lining up with TRBD1. The CDR3: CSASVTGGFQETQYF. In DNA, the CDR3 is TGCAGTGCTAGTGTGACAGGGGGCTTTCAAGAGACCCAGTACTTC.